The 13 T cell receptor beta chains below were found in one sample sequenced in a study of cytomegalovirus exposure and HLA in healthy donors. The PCR ran on 60 Vbeta and 13 Jbeta primers. TCRdb's copy holds only in-frame clones and misses some; the assay was immunoSEQ multiplex PCR. Seen here are around 170,000 clones, 76% observed once, and the top ten hold around 1.6%. What was sequenced was PBMCs. These receptor sequences come from a man between 18 and 35 years old in good health and CMV-seronegative.

The chain links TRBV9 to TRBJ2-3, with 7 bases that match TRBD1. The J segment lost 2 bases and the V segment lost 5 bases, leaving 5 bases of the junction unmatched. This CDR3 is 14 amino acids long. Germline-derived CDR1 and CDR2 are SGDLS and YYNGEE. In DNA form, the CDR3 reads TGTGCCAGCAGTAGGGACAGCCCCACAGATACGCAGTATTTT. It yields the protein CASSRDSPTDTQYF.

The chain combines TRBV30 with TRBJ2-3, with D maybe TRBD1 (5 bases). Looked up from germline, CDR1 is GTSNPN and CDR2 is SVGIG (reference sequence). CDR3 length: 16 residues. V was clipped by 0 bases and J by 0 bases, with 13 bases between them. This CDR3 reads CAWSVNQGHSTDTQYF. The CDR3 coding sequence is TGTGCCTGGAGTGTAAACCAGGGCCACAGCACAGATACGCAGTATTTT. The whole variable domain, remainder taken from reference TRBV30 and TRBJ2-3, is SQTIHQWPATLVQPVGSPLSLECTVEGTSNPNLYWYRQAAGRGLQLLFYSVGIGQISSEVPQNLSASRPQDRQFILSSKKLLLSDSGFYLCAWSVNQGHSTDTQYFGPGTRLTVL.

The table lists this clone with a few counts. The chain carries TRBV5-1 and TRBJ1-2; D may be TRBD1 (6 bases). The V gene lost 4 bases and the J gene lost 3 bases, with 16 bases spanning the gap. The CDR3 has 15 amino acids. CDR1 and CDR2 (germline): SGHRS, YFSETQ. The CDR3 is CASSVQGWDHYGYTF. In DNA, the CDR3 is TGCGCCAGCAGCGTGCAGGGGTGGGACCACTATGGCTACACCTTC.

The CDR3 loop is CASSATGQISTDTQYF. The CDR3 coding sequence is TGTGCCAGCAGCGCTACGGGACAGATTAGCACAGATACGCAGTATTTT. The chain uses TRBV9 and TRBJ2-3; 7 bases are shared with TRBD1. J lost 0 bases, V lost 3 bases, and 7 bases had no gene match. CDR1 is SGDLS and CDR2 is YYNGEE in the germline V gene. This CDR3 spans 16 amino acids. Full variable domain (outside the CDR3, taken from reference TRBV9 and TRBJ2-3): DSGVTQTPKHLITATGQRVTLRCSPRSGDLSVYWYQQSLDQGLQFLIQYYNGEERAKGNILERFSAQQFPDLHSELNLSSLELGDSALYFCASSATGQISTDTQYFGPGTRLTVL.

The chain combines TRBV6-5 with TRBJ1-4; TRBD1 might be the D (6 bases). This CDR3 has 15 residues. Trimming cost V 7 bases and J 7 bases, with 19 bases left between them. Germline V lookup: CDR1 MNHEY, CDR2 SVGAGI. This CDR3 reads CASTSWGLGGEKLFF. CDR3 DNA sequence: TGTGCCAGCACCTCATGGGGGCTCGGAGGTGAAAAACTGTTTTTT.

This clone was counted once. J is TRBJ1-2 and V is TRBV28; the D is unclear. The V end lost 5 bases, the J end lost 4 bases, and 20 bases lay between the germline ends. This CDR3 spans 16 amino acids. Germline CDR1 and CDR2: MDHEN and SYDVKM. The CDR3 reads CASSLLGRLPSYGYTF. The DNA of the CDR3 is TGTGCCAGCAGTCTTCTTGGCAGGCTTCCCTCCTATGGCTACACCTTC.

The J gene is TRBJ2-5, the V gene TRBV9; tentative D call: TRBD1 (8 bases). CDR1 SGDLS and CDR2 YYNGEE come from the germline V gene. This CDR3 is built from 16 residues. Trimming removed 4 bases at V and 2 bases at J, with 18 bases between. Here the CDR3 DNA reads TGTGCCAGCAGCAGGTGGGGGGGACAGGAGCAAGAGACCCAGTACTTC. Its translation: CASSRWGGQEQETQYF.

As concerns this clone: At one boundary the junction diverges from the germline segment, which might be a read error. The rearrangement uses TRBV4-1 and TRBJ1-4; D unresolved. The CDR3 runs to 15 residues. The germline gives CDR1 MGHRA, CDR2 YSYEKL. The DNA of the CDR3 is TGTGCCAGCAGCCCATTCCGGGTCATCAATGAAAAACTGTTTTTT. Its protein is CASSPFRVINEKLFF.

The rearrangement joins TRBV7-8 to TRBJ1-1; no definite D call. There are 16 residues in the CDR3. The V end lost 5 bases, the J end lost 4 bases, and 20 bases lay between the germline ends. Germline CDR1 and CDR2: SGHVS and FQNEAQ. The CDR3 DNA reads TGTGCCAGCAGCCAGGAGTGGGCACCCGAGGGCACTGAAGCTTTCTTT. Translation: CASSQEWAPEGTEAFF.

This CDR3 is CASRRKTGSGTEAFF. The CDR3 region has the DNA TGTGCCAGCAGGCGGAAGACAGGTTCTGGTACTGAAGCTTTCTTT. The chain employs TRBV6-1 and TRBJ1-1; a weak D match, TRBD1 (6 bases). CDR3 length equals 15 residues. V was pared by 6 bases and J by 5 bases, with 19 bases between. The V gene's germline CDR1 is MNHNS and CDR2 SASEGT.

The chain employs TRBV7-8 and TRBJ1-5; 7 nucleotides match TRBD1. V lost 5 bases and J lost 2; bases outside the gene matches: 6. Germline V gene lookup returns CDR1 SGHVS and CDR2 FQNEAQ. This CDR3 spans 15 amino acids. Here the CDR3 DNA reads TGTGCCAGCAGCCAGGGGGAGACACGCAATCAGCCCCAGCATTTT. It encodes CASSQGETRNQPQHF.

The chain uses TRBV11-3 and TRBJ2-7; 9 bases line up with TRBD1. Germline V gene data show CDR1 as SGHNT and CDR2 as YENEEA. The trim removed 3 bases at V and 1 base at J, leaving 4 bases unmatched. The CDR3 runs to 15 residues. The CDR3 spells CASSFLGTGSYEQYF. The DNA of the CDR3 is TGTGCCAGCAGCTTTCTGGGGACAGGGTCCTACGAGCAGTACTTC.

The V gene is TRBV7-8, the J gene TRBJ1-2; a weak D match, TRBD1 (6 bases). The germline V and J ends were trimmed by 0 bases and 5 bases, with 10 bases remaining between them. Per germline, CDR1 SGHVS and CDR2 FQNEAQ. This CDR3 comprises 14 residues. This chain's CDR3 is CASSLARTGYGYTF. In nucleotides, the CDR3 is TGTGCCAGCAGCTTAGCGCGCACAGGGTATGGCTACACCTTC.